A single sample is the source of the 28 T cell receptor beta chains below, sequenced in a study of blood T cell repertoires in COVID-19 (TCRdb year 2020). The library came from the immunoSEQ multiplex PCR assay. TCRdb re-hosts the immuneACCESS table, in-frame sequences only. Its copies lack some clones; in the studies checked, an unresolved V gene accounts for under half of them, and the cause for the rest is not known. Counted in this sample were over 80,000 clones; about 87% of them appeared once. The leading ten clones occupy less than 20% of the sample. Input material: peripheral blood. These TCRs come from a human donor in a cohort sampled during active COVID-19.

V and J are TRBV27 and TRBJ1-2, with D uncertain. CDR1 MNHEY and CDR2 SMNVEV come from the germline V gene (reference sequence). V dropped 6 bases and J dropped 7 bases, with 18 bases sitting between them. The CDR3 extends over 14 amino acids. The CDR3 protein is CASRLSGSTSGYTF. The CDR3 coding sequence is TGTGCCAGCAGACTCTCGGGTTCCACTTCTGGCTACACCTTC.

The V and J genes are TRBV6-5 and TRBJ2-7, with TRBD2 identical over 9 bases. Trimming at V came to 8 bases and at J to 5 bases, leaving 7 bases not matched to a gene. Per the germline V gene, CDR1 is MNHEY and CDR2 is SVGAGI. The CDR3 has 13 amino acids. CDR3 residues: CASEREAVNEQYF. CDR3 nucleotides: TGTGCCAGCGAGCGGGAGGCGGTGAACGAGCAGTACTTC.

This clone appeared once. The identical CDR3 is also encoded by other nucleotide sequences in the sample. The chain carries TRBV5-1 and TRBJ2-7, with 8 bases that match TRBD1. CDR3 size: 14 residues. CDR1 and CDR2 from the germline V gene are SGHRS and YFSETQ. V gave up 3 bases and J gave up 1 base; unmatched junction bases: 3. As DNA, the CDR3 is TGCGCCAGCAGCTCTGGACAGGGATCCTACGAGCAGTACTTC. As protein: CASSSGQGSYEQYF.

The chain has TRBV20-1 and TRBJ1-1; no clear D gene. V lost 3 bases and J lost 8, with 7 bases in between. The CDR3 extends over 10 amino acids. Germline V gene lookup returns CDR1 DFQATT and CDR2 SNEGSKA (reference sequence). For the CDR3, the DNA is TGCAGTGCTAGTCAGACAGAAGCTTTCTTT. Protein sequence: CSASQTEAFF.

J is TRBJ2-1 and V is TRBV7-9; 7 bases are shared with TRBD1. V shed 5 bases, J shed 8 bases, and the junction held 12 bases outside the gene matches. This CDR3 is built from 15 residues. Germline assignment: CDR1 SEHNR and CDR2 FQNEAQ (reference sequence). CDR3 nucleotides: TGTGCCAGCAGCCCGGGACAGTCCTCTGCGGATGAGCAGTTCTTC. Amino acids: CASSPGQSSADEQFF.

The gene calls are TRBV5-1 and TRBJ1-2; perhaps TRBD1 as D (6 bases). CDR3 length: 15 residues. V was clipped by 0 bases and J by 8 bases, with 17 bases between them. Per the germline V gene, CDR1 is SGHRS and CDR2 is YFSETQ. The CDR3 loop reads CASSLAQGSGGGYTF. The CDR3 DNA follows: TGCGCCAGCAGCTTGGCCCAGGGGTCAGGCGGGGGCTACACCTTC.

The CDR3 bases are TGTGCCACCAGCAGACAGGGAGGAGAGCAGTACTTC. Translated, it gives CATSRQGGEQYF. The chain employs TRBV15 and TRBJ2-7; maybe TRBD2 (6 bases). The length of the CDR3 is 12 residues. With 2 bases removed from V and 7 bases from J, the gap between germline ends came to 9 bases. CDR1 and CDR2 from the germline V gene are LNHNV and YYDKDF (reference sequence).

This clone has just a few counts. The CDR3 here is CASSIGTGELFF. The CDR3 DNA reads as TGTGCCAGCAGCATCGGCACCGGGGAGCTGTTTTTT. The chain joins TRBV7-3 to TRBJ2-2; D is unresolved. CDR1 is SGHTA, CDR2 FQGTGA, per germline. The CDR3 consists of 12 residues. V was trimmed by 5 bases and J by 4 bases, leaving 5 bases between them.

The V and J genes are TRBV4-3 and TRBJ2-1; D gene uncertain. This CDR3 spans 13 amino acids. Trimming pared 7 bases from V and 6 bases from J, leaving 13 bases between. Germline-derived CDR1 and CDR2 are LGHNA and YSLEER. CDR3 in amino acids: CASNTRGSNEQFF. Written as DNA, the CDR3 is TGCGCCAGCAACACCCGAGGATCCAATGAGCAGTTCTTC.

A single count supports this clone. The genes are TRBV10-3 and TRBJ2-7; no clear D. CDR1 and CDR2 from the germline V gene are ENHRY and SYGVKD. The CDR3 is 12 residues long. V dropped 4 bases and J dropped 2 bases, with 6 bases sitting between them. CDR3 residues: CAISGQAYEQYF. The DNA for the CDR3 is TGTGCCATCAGTGGACAAGCCTACGAGCAGTACTTC.

The gene calls are TRBV5-4 and TRBJ2-7, with 7 bases identical to TRBD2. Germline CDR1 is SGHNT and CDR2 is YYREEE (reference sequence). V was clipped by 0 bases and J by 2 bases; unmatched bases: 5. This CDR3 contains 15 residues. CDR3: CASSLGNSGPYEQYF. The CDR3 DNA sequence: TGTGCCAGCAGCTTGGGAAATAGCGGGCCCTACGAGCAGTACTTC.

The chain is built from TRBV18 and TRBJ1-2, with 7 bases fitting TRBD1. The CDR3 runs 16 residues. V lost 3 bases and J lost 1; bases outside the gene matches: 8. The germline CDR1 and CDR2 sequences are KGHSH and LQKENI. CDR3: CASSPQGTADNYGYTF. Here the CDR3 DNA reads TGTGCCAGCTCACCCCAGGGGACAGCAGATAACTATGGCTACACCTTC.

The chain is built from TRBV15 and TRBJ2-2, with D perhaps TRBD1 (6 bases). The V and J ends lost 6 bases and 7 bases respectively, with 18 bases between them. CDR1 and CDR2 (germline): LNHNV, YYDKDF (reference sequence). This CDR3 has 15 residues. The CDR3 DNA sequence: TGTGCCACCAGGTTATACGGACAGAGGAACGGGGAGCTGTTTTTT. Translation gives CATRLYGQRNGELFF.

The rearrangement joins TRBV9 to TRBJ2-1; a possible D gene is TRBD2 (5 bases). The germline V gene has CDR1 SGDLS and CDR2 YYNGEE. The CDR3 is 16 residues long. V was pared by 1 base and J by 0 bases, with 11 bases between. CDR3 in amino acids: CASSVLSGSSYNEQFF. CDR3 DNA: TGTGCCAGCAGCGTATTGAGTGGGAGCTCCTACAATGAGCAGTTCTTC.

The gene calls are TRBV10-1 and TRBJ2-3; 8 bases agree with TRBD2. This CDR3 region has 15 residues. Unmatched junction bases numbered 7, after V lost 4 bases and J lost 4 bases. CDR1 is WNHNN, CDR2 SYGVQD, per germline (reference sequence). The CDR3 nucleotides are TGCGCCAGCAGTGGGAGCGGGAGAGGGTCAGATACGCAGTATTTT. Protein: CASSGSGRGSDTQYF.

This chain connects TRBV9 to TRBJ1-4; 7 bases map to TRBD1. The V and J ends lost 4 bases and 0 bases, in that order; junction bases with no gene match: 12. Germline V gene data show CDR1 as SGDLS and CDR2 as YYNGEE. The CDR3 is 18 amino acids. The CDR3 nucleotides are TGTGCCAGCAGCCCTCGACAGGGTATCGAATCAACTAATGAAAAACTGTTTTTT. The encoded protein is CASSPRQGIESTNEKLFF.

The chain recombines TRBV7-2 with TRBJ1-1, with D perhaps matching TRBD1 (5 bases). CDR1 and CDR2 from the germline V gene are SGHTA and FQGNSA. Trimming took off 3 bases at V and 6 bases at J, with 11 bases between the two ends. The CDR3 covers 13 residues. This CDR3 reads CASSLYGGAEAFF. Written as DNA, the CDR3 is TGTGCCAGCAGCTTGTATGGGGGGGCTGAAGCTTTCTTT.

The rearrangement uses TRBV5-1 and TRBJ2-5, with D perhaps matching TRBD2 (6 bases). From germline, CDR1 is SGHRS and CDR2 YFSETQ. V dropped 3 bases and J dropped 2 bases, with 14 bases sitting between them. The CDR3 has 15 amino acids. CDR3 sequence: CASSSYGTSQETQYF. The CDR3 nucleotides are TGCGCCAGCAGCTCCTACGGGACTTCACAAGAGACCCAGTACTTC.

Here the CDR3 reads CASSYGGSDQPQHF. The CDR3 DNA is TGTGCCAGCAGTTACGGGGGGTCTGATCAGCCCCAGCATTTT. The rearrangement links TRBV6-5 to TRBJ1-5; D perhaps matches TRBD1 (5 bases). CDR3 length: 14 residues. Trimming stripped 2 bases from V and 5 bases from J, with 10 bases between. Germline V gene data show CDR1 as MNHEY and CDR2 as SVGAGI.

The chain couples TRBV11-2 to TRBJ2-1; 7 bases are a match to TRBD2. The CDR3 is made up of 16 amino acids. Germline V CDR1 and CDR2: SGHAT, FQNNGV. After removal of 4 bases from V and 8 bases from J, the junction contained 14 bases not matched to a gene. The CDR3 loop reads CASSSKPAGLSDEQFF. CDR3 coding DNA: TGTGCCAGCAGCTCAAAGCCAGCGGGGTTATCGGATGAGCAGTTCTTC.

The V gene is TRBV11-3, the J gene TRBJ2-1, with TRBD2 matching over 8 bases. Trimming took 6 bases from V and 5 from J; bases not matched to a gene: 6. CDR3 size: 14 residues. Germline-derived CDR1 and CDR2 are SGHNT and YENEEA. CDR3 in DNA: TGTGCCAGCAGTCCTAGCGGGCCTGACAATGAGCAGTTCTTC. It codes for CASSPSGPDNEQFF.

This chain links TRBV6-6 with TRBJ2-2; 7 bases are a match to TRBD2. The CDR3 covers 12 residues. With 11 bases clipped from V and 6 bases from J, the junction kept 6 bases outside the gene matches. CDR1 and CDR2 (germline): MNHNY, SVGAGI (reference sequence). CDR3 residues: CAGGRRPGELFF. The DNA for the CDR3 is TGTGCCGGCGGGAGACGGCCCGGGGAGCTGTTTTTT.

V and J are TRBV2 and TRBJ2-5, with D tentatively TRBD1 (6 bases). Germline V CDR1 and CDR2: SNHLY, FYNNEI. Trimming removed 4 bases from V and 2 bases from J, with 14 bases in between. This CDR3 has 15 residues. The CDR3 loop is CASSVEQGSQETQYF. For the CDR3, the DNA is TGTGCCAGCAGTGTCGAACAGGGTAGTCAAGAGACCCAGTACTTC.

The rearrangement uses TRBV5-1 and TRBJ2-3; D is undetermined. This CDR3 region has 13 residues. Trimming cost V 0 bases and J 2 bases, with 4 bases left between them. The germline V gene has CDR1 SGHRS and CDR2 YFSETQ. The CDR3 region has the DNA TGCGCCAGCAGCTTGGCTTCCACAGATACGCAGTATTTT. Amino acid sequence: CASSLASTDTQYF.

This chain connects TRBV9 to TRBJ1-3; D not certain. CDR1 and CDR2 from the germline V gene are SGDLS and YYNGEE. The CDR3 sequence is 15 residues long. With 3 bases removed from V and 0 bases from J, the gap between germline ends came to 10 bases. CDR3 coding DNA: TGTGCCAGCAGCGACCGAGGTAGCTCTGGAAACACCATATATTTT. Translated: CASSDRGSSGNTIYF.

The CDR3 loop reads CASSPKEGRQGVVYGYTF. The CDR3 nucleotides are TGTGCCAGCAGCCCAAAAGAGGGGCGACAGGGGGTTGTCTATGGCTACACCTTC. This sequence joins TRBV4-2 and TRBJ1-2, with TRBD1 matching over 9 bases. This CDR3 region has 18 residues. Germline V CDR1 and CDR2: LGHNA, YNFKEQ. Trimming at V came to 4 bases and at J to 4 bases, leaving 16 bases not matched to a gene.

The chain combines TRBV9 with TRBJ2-7; no firm D call. The ends were cut back, 0 bases at V and 0 bases at J, with 10 bases in the middle. This CDR3 has 15 residues. Germline CDR1 and CDR2: SGDLS and YYNGEE. The chain's CDR3 is CASSVGGSASYEQYF. In nucleotides, the CDR3 is TGTGCCAGCAGCGTAGGTGGCTCCGCCTCCTACGAGCAGTACTTC.

This chain links TRBV18 with TRBJ1-1; the D is unclear. CDR3 length equals 14 residues. Germline V CDR1 and CDR2: KGHSH, LQKENI. V lost 3 bases and J lost 2, with 10 bases in between. The CDR3 bases are TGTGCCAGCTCACCCCCGGTCCTCAACACTGAAGCTTTCTTT. Encoded protein: CASSPPVLNTEAFF.